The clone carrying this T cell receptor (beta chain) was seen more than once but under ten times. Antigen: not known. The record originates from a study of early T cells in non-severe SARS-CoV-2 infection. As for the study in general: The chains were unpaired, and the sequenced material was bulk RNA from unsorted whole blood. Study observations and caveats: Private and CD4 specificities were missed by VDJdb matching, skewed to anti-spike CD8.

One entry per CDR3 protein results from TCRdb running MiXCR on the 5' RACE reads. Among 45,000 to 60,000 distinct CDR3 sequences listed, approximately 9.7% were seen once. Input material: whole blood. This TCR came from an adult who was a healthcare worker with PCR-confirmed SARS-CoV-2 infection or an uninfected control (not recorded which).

The chain's CDR3 is CASRPGVHNEQFF. The DNA of the CDR3 is TGTGCCAGCAGACCCGGGGTTCACAATGAGCAGTTCTTC. The chain carries TRBV12-3 or TRBV12-4 and TRBJ2-1; possibly TRBD2 for D (5 bases). CDR3 size: 13 residues. V lost 6 bases and J 5 bases, leaving 11 bases between the germline ends.